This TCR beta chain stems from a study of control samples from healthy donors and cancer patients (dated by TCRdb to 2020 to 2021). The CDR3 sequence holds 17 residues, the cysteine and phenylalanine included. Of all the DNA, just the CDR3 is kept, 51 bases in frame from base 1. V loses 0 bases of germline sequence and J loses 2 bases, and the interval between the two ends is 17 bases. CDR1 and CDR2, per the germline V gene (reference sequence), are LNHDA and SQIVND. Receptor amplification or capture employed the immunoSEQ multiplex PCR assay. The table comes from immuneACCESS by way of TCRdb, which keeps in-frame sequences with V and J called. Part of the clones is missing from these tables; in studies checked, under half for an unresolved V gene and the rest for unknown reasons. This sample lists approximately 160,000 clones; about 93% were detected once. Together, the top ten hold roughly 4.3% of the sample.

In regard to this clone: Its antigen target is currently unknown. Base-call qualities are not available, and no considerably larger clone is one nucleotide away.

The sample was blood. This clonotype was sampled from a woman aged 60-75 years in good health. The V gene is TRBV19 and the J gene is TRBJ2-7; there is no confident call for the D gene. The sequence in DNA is TGTGCCAGTAGTATAGATGGTGTTTACAGCCCCCCCTACGAGCAGTACTTC. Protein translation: CASSIDGVYSPPYEQYF. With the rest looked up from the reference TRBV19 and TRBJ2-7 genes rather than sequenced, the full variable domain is DGGITQSPKYLFRKEGQNVTLSCEQNLNHDAMYWYRQDPGQGLRLIYYSQIVNDFQKGDIAEGYSVSREKKESFPLTVTSAQKNPTAFYLCASSIDGVYSPPYEQYFGPGTRLTVT.